This T cell receptor (beta chain) was sequenced in a study of a mutant IDH1 vaccine in newly diagnosed glioma. Study-wide findings and caveats: Pseudoprogression seemed unlinked to shifts in top peripheral T cell clonotypes. Overall, just under 95% of patients had vaccine-induced immune responses.

Specified time point: baseline, week 1 (first vaccination visit). Documented treatment: pre-vaccination baseline after standard-of-care therapy. The germline V and J ends were trimmed by 0 bases and 4 bases, with 9 bases remaining between them. Per germline, CDR1 SGHAT and CDR2 FQNNGV. The CDR3 has 14 amino acids. Clones were sequenced by immunoSEQ multiplex PCR, and TCRdb holds only the in-frame ones, with some missing. Found here are about 92,000 clones, about 82% of them singletons; the top ten hold roughly 7%. As concerns this clone: Its cognate antigen is unknown.

This TCR came from a man aged 35 to 55 with glioma. The V and J genes are TRBV11-2 and TRBJ1-2; TRBD1 might be the D (5 bases). The specimen was PBMCs, collected from a glioma patient treated with radiotherapy, temozolomide or both. For the CDR3, the DNA is TGTGCCAGCAGCTTAGAGGGGCTTGGCTATGGCTACACCTTC. This translates into CASSLEGLGYGYTF.